This TCR beta chain was identified during a study of response to subunit inactivated influenza vaccine. Study-level results: Few additional T cells are recruited per seasonal influenza vaccination, authors suggested.

This clonotype occurred once. Its antigen is currently unknown. CDR3 length equals 13 residues. Germline assignment: CDR1 MDHEN and CDR2 SYDVKM. Trimming stripped 4 bases from V and 5 bases from J, with 11 bases between. TCRdb redid the calling of the RT-PCR reads with MiXCR, one entry per CDR3 protein. Of approximately 520,000 distinct CDR3 sequences in the sample, about 25% were seen once. The sequenced sample was CD4+ T cells sorted from PBMCs, obtained 5 days after vaccination. V usage is TRBV28 and J usage is TRBJ2-5; weak D call: TRBD1 (6 bases). The clonotype comes from a man aged 45-65 years who received an inactivated influenza vaccine. CDR3 sequence: CASSSGVMETQYF. CDR3 bases: TGTGCCAGCAGTTCAGGGGTGATGGAGACCCAGTACTTC. The variable domain in full, with the rest retrieved from reference TRBV28 and TRBJ2-5, is DVKVTQSSRYLVKRTGEKVFLECVQDMDHENMFWYRQDPGLGLRLIYFSYDVKMKEKGDIPEGYSVSREKKERFSLILESASTNQTSMYLCASSSGVMETQYFGPGTRLLVL.